These 15 T cell receptor beta chains were all obtained from the same sample, sequenced in a study of CD8 T cells in Susac syndrome. RNA, at roughly 0.5 to 1 ug, was reverse transcribed with random hexamers. Via MiXCR, TCRdb re-called the immunoSEQ multiplex PCR reads, giving one row per CDR3 protein. The sample shows some 240,000 distinct CDR3 sequences, roughly 95% of them seen only once. Source material: CD4+ T cells from PBMCs. These receptors all come from a human donor with Susac syndrome.

The chain is built from TRBV3-1 and TRBJ2-1; 8 bases match TRBD2. The junction had 12 bases not matched to a gene; V was cut back by 0 bases and J by 5 bases. This CDR3 is built from 18 residues. Looked up from germline, CDR1 is LGHDT and CDR2 is YNNKEL (reference sequence). The DNA for the CDR3 is TGTGCCAGCAGCCAAGAAGATTCCCCGGGAGGGCCCCACAATGAGCAGTTCTTC. This sequence encodes CASSQEDSPGGPHNEQFF.

This chain joins TRBV15 and TRBJ2-1; 8 bases match TRBD2. This CDR3 comprises 21 residues. Germline CDR1 is LNHNV and CDR2 is YYDKDF (reference sequence). V was pared by 0 bases and J by 4 bases, with 20 bases of the junction left unmatched. The CDR3 nucleotides are TGTGCCACCAGCAGAGATCGGGGGGGGATGCATCGGAGGGGCGCTTACAATGAGCAGTTCTTC. Translating it yields CATSRDRGGMHRRGAYNEQFF.

The rearrangement joins TRBV24-1 to TRBJ1-2; 7 bases agree with TRBD1. The trim removed 9 bases at V and 4 bases at J, leaving 7 bases unmatched. CDR3 length: 13 amino acids. Germline CDR1 and CDR2: KGHDR and SFDVKD. CDR3 sequence (DNA): TGTGCCACCCGGTCCTGGGACAGCTATGGCTACACCTTC. This encodes CATRSWDSYGYTF.

The chain links TRBV29-1 to TRBJ2-7; D is tentatively TRBD1 or TRBD2 (5 bases each). The V gene's germline CDR1 is SQVTM and CDR2 ANQGSEA. The V and J ends lost 6 bases and 9 bases respectively, with 24 bases between them. This CDR3 region has 14 residues. The CDR3 DNA follows: TGCAGCGTACTCGCGGTGAATGGGGGAAGTGGGCAGTACTTC. Its translation: CSVLAVNGGSGQYF.

This clonotype was picked up one time. The chain couples TRBV29-1 to TRBJ1-5; 11 bases align to TRBD1. V gave up 3 bases and J gave up 2 bases; unmatched junction bases: 18. CDR3 length equals 20 residues. Germline values: CDR1 SQVTM, CDR2 ANQGSEA. This chain's CDR3 is CSVEGTYSGTGGYGNQPQHF. CDR3 sequence (DNA): TGCAGCGTTGAGGGGACTTACTCCGGGACAGGGGGGTACGGCAATCAGCCCCAGCATTTT.

The CDR3: CSVYRESYTF. The CDR3 nucleotides read TGCAGCGTATACAGGGAGAGCTACACCTTC. The J gene is TRBJ1-2, the V gene TRBV29-1; possible D gene TRBD1, 6 bases. The CDR3 is made up of 10 amino acids. Trimming removed 6 bases from V and 9 bases from J, with 11 bases in between. Per the germline V gene, CDR1 is SQVTM and CDR2 is ANQGSEA. Combining the CDR3 with reference TRBV29-1 and TRBJ1-2 gives the whole variable domain SAVISQKPSRDICQRGTSLTIQCQVDSQVTMMFWYRQQPGQSLTLIATANQGSEATYESGFVIDKFPISRPNLTFSTLTVSNMSPEDSSIYLCSVYRESYTFGSGTRLTVV.

CDR3 protein: CASSALAGASNEQFF. The CDR3, as DNA: TGCGCCAGCAGCGCTTTAGCGGGAGCTTCCAATGAGCAGTTCTTC. The chain carries TRBV5-1 and TRBJ2-1; 9 bases line up with TRBD2. The CDR3 totals 15 residues. Germline values: CDR1 SGHRS, CDR2 YFSETQ. With 4 bases clipped from V and 6 bases from J, the junction kept 8 bases outside the gene matches.

The chain carries TRBV23-1 and TRBJ1-1; D is ambiguous. TRBV23-1 is filed as an ORF, its function uncertain. Deletions cut 0 bases from V and 0 bases from J, with 8 bases between. CDR3 size: 15 residues. This chain's CDR3 is CASSQSDTMNTEAFF. For the CDR3, the DNA is TGCGCCAGCAGTCAATCGGATACCATGAACACTGAAGCTTTCTTT.

The chain recombines TRBV30 with TRBJ2-5; tentatively, D is TRBD2 (6 bases). Germline CDR1 GTSNPN, CDR2 SVGIG (reference sequence). The CDR3 has 13 amino acids. V lost 5 bases and J 9 bases, leaving 19 bases between the germline ends. The CDR3 spells CAWGDVIWGAQYF. The CDR3 nucleotides read TGTGCCTGGGGGGATGTCATCTGGGGGGCCCAGTACTTC.

The chain links TRBV7-2 to TRBJ2-5; D may match TRBD1 or TRBD2 (7 bases each). The CDR3 totals 15 residues. Germline loops: CDR1 SGHTA, CDR2 FQGNSA. V was cut by 3 bases and J by 1 base, with 12 bases left in between. The CDR3, as DNA: TGTGCCAGCAGCTTGGGGGGGACAGCCCAAGAGACCCAGTACTTC. Protein sequence: CASSLGGTAQETQYF.

The rearrangement links TRBV5-4 to TRBJ2-1, with 9 positions matching TRBD2. Germline-derived CDR1 and CDR2 are SGHNT and YYREEE (reference sequence). The CDR3 length is 15 residues. J was trimmed by 3 bases and V by 1 base; bases with no gene match: 2. The CDR3 DNA follows: TGTGCCAGCAGCTTGCGACTAGCGGACTACAATGAGCAGTTCTTC. This codes for CASSLRLADYNEQFF.

The V call is TRBV9, the J call TRBJ2-7; possible D gene TRBD1, 6 bases. The ends were cut back, 0 bases at V and 6 bases at J, with 13 bases in the middle. The CDR3 length is 14 residues. CDR1 SGDLS and CDR2 YYNGEE come from the germline V gene. The CDR3 here is CASSVGPGVREQYF. The CDR3 DNA is TGTGCCAGCAGCGTAGGGCCAGGGGTTCGCGAGCAGTACTTC.

V is TRBV18 and J is TRBJ2-7, with 9 bases matching TRBD2. With V trimmed by 3 bases and J by 2 bases, 2 bases remained unmatched. CDR3 size: 14 residues. Germline lookup yields CDR1 KGHSH and CDR2 LQKENI. The CDR3 DNA is TGTGCCAGCTCACCGACTAGCGGTCCCTACGAGCAGTACTTC. Protein sequence: CASSPTSGPYEQYF.

The chain uses TRBV7-9 and TRBJ2-5; TRBD2 aligns across 7 bases. The ends lost 7 bases at V and 0 bases at J; junction bases unmatched: 8. Germline V gene sequence: CDR1 SEHNR, CDR2 FQNEAQ (reference sequence). This CDR3 has 15 residues. The CDR3 nucleotides are TGTGCCAGCAACCGCGGGGGTAGTCACCAAGAGACCCAGTACTTC. This gives the protein CASNRGGSHQETQYF.

This rearrangement joins TRBV28 to TRBJ2-5, with 7 bases that match TRBD2. V lost 7 bases, J lost 2 bases, and 7 bases stayed unmatched. The CDR3 is 14 amino acids. In germline, CDR1 is MDHEN, CDR2 SYDVKM. CDR3 in amino acids: CASTYRGGQETQYF. CDR3 DNA sequence: TGTGCCAGCACCTATAGGGGAGGGCAAGAGACCCAGTACTTC.